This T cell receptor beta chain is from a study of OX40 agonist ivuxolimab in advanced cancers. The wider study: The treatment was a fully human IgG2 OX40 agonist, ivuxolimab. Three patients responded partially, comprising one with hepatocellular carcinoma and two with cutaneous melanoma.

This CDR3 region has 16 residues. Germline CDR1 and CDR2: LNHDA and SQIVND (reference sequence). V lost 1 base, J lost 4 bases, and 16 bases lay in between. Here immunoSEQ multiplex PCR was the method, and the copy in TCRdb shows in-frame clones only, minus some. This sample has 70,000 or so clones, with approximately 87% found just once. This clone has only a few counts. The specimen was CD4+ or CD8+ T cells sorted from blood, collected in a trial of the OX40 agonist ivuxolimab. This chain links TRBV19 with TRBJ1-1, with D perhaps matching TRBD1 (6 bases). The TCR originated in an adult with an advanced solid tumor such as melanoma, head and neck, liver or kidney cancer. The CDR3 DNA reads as TGTGCCAGTAGTATAGTTTTTGGGGGGCTTGGCACTGAAGCTTTCTTT. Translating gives CASSIVFGGLGTEAFF.